What follows is one T cell receptor delta chain and its context. This clone turned up a few times. Its antigen is still unknown. This sequence is one base from a far larger clone and is likely a read error. Different DNA sequences within this sample yield the same CDR3. The data derive from a study of gamma-delta T cells after stem cell transplantation (dated by TCRdb to about 2016). The library was obtained by RT-PCR. TCRdb shows the sequencer as Illumina MiSeq. TCRdb reanalyzed the public reads with the CATT caller, and identical DNA sequences were merged afterwards. In all, the sample holds around 780 delta-chain clones, and roughly 6% of those were seen once. The ten largest clones capture around 55% of the sample. Its CDR3 holds 18 amino acids, cysteine through phenylalanine. Left in the record is the CDR3 DNA by itself, 54 bases read in frame from the first base. CDR1 GEAIGNYY and CDR2 EKD are derived from the germline V gene.

The receptor was isolated from a human donor. It is not recorded whose cells these are; they may come from a transplant donor. The rearrangement combines TRDV2 with TRDJ3, with TRDD3 matching 7 junction bases. Sequenced: gamma-delta T cells. The CDR3 protein: CACDPVTGVSWDTRQMFF. The DNA is as follows: TGTGCCTGTGACCCCGTTACTGGGGTCTCCTGGGACACCCGACAAATGTTTTTC.